This note documents a single T cell receptor beta chain sequence. Its antigen is unidentified. This specimen comes from a study of cytomegalovirus exposure and HLA in healthy donors. Study summary: Researchers found that less than 90% of about 400 genotyped donors fell within the Caucasian-associated ancestry cluster.

Findings of the study overall: In a later analysis, a missense DCLRE1C variant was linked to TCR beta V- and J-gene trimming.

With 60 Vbeta and 13 Jbeta primers, the PCR was carried out. Sequencing was performed with immunoSEQ multiplex PCR; in TCRdb, only in-frame clones are kept and a portion is missing. The sample has 45,000 to 65,000 clones; 70% to 85% are singletons. Though nominally healthy at sampling, donors likely had unrecorded immune exposures. This receptor was identified in a man aged 25-45 years in good health and CMV-seronegative. The sample comprised PBMCs.

The CDR3 DNA sequence: TGTGCCAGCAGCCCCCAAGGGACAGCCCGTAGGGGTGGGGCCAACGTCCTGACTTTC. Its protein product is CASSPQGTARRGGANVLTF. V and J are TRBV7-3 and TRBJ2-6; 7 nucleotides match TRBD1. This CDR3 region has 19 residues. V was clipped by 5 bases and J by 3 bases; unmatched bases: 16. Germline values: CDR1 SGHTA, CDR2 FQGTGA.